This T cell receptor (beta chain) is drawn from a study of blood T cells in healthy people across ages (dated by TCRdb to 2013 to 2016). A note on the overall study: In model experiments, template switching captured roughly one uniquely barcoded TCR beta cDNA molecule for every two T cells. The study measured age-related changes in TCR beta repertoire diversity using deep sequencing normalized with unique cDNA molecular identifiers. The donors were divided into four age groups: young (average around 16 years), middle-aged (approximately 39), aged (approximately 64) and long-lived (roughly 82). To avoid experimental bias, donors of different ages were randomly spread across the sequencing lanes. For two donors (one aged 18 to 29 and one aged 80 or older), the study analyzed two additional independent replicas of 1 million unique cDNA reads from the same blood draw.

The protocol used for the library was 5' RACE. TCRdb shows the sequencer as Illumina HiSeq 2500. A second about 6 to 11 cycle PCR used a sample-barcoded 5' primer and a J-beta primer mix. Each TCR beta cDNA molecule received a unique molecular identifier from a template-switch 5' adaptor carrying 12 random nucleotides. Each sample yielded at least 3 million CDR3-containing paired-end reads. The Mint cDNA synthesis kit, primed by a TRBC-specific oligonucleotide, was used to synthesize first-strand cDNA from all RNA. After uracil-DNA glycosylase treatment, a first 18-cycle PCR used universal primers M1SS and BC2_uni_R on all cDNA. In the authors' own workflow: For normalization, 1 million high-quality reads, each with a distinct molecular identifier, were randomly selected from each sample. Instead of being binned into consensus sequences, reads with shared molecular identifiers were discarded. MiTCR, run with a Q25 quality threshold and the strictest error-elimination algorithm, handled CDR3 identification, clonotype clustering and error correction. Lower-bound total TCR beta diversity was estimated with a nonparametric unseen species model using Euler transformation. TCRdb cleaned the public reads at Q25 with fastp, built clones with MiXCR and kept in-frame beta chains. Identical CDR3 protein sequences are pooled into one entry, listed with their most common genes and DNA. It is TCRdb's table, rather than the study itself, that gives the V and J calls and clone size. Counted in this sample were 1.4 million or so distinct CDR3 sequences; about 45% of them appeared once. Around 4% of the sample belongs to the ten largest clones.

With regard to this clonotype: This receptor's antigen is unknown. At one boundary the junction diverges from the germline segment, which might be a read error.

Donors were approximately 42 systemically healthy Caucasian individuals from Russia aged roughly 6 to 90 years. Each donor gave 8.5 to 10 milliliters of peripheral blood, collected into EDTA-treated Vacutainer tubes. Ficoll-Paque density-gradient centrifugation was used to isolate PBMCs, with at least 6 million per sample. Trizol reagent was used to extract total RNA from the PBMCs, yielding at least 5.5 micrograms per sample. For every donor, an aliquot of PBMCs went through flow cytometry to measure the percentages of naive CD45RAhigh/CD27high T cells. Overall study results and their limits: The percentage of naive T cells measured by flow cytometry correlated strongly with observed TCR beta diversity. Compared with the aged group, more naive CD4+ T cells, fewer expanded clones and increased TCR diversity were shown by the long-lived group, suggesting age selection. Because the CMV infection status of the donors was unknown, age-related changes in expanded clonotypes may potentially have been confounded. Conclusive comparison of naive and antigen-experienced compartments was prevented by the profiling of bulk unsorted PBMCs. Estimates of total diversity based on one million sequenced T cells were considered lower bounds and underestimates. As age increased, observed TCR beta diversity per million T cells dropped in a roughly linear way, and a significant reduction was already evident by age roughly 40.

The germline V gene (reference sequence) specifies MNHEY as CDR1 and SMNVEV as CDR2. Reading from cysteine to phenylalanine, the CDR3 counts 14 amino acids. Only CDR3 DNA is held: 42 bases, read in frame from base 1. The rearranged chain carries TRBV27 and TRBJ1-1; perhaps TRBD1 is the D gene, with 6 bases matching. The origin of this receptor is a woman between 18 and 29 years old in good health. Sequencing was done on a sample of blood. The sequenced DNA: TGTGCCAGCAGTTTATTAACAGGGCCCACTGAAGGTTTCTTT. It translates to CASSLLTGPTEGFF.